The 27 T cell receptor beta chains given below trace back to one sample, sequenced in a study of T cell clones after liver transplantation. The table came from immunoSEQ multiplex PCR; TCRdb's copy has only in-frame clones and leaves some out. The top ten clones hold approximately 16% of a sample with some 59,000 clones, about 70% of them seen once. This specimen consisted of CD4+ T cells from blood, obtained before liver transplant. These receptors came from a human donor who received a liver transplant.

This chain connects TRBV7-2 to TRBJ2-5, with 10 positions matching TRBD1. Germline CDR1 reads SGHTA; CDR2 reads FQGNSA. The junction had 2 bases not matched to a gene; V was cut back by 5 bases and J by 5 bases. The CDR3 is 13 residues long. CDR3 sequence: CASSRDRGETQYF. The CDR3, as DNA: TGTGCCAGCAGCCGGGACAGGGGCGAGACCCAGTACTTC.

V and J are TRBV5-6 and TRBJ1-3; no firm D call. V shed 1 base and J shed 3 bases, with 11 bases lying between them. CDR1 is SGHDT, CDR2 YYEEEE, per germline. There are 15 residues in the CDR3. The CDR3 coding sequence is TGTGCCAGCAGCTTGCTCCAACCCGGTGGAAACACCATATATTTT. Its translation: CASSLLQPGGNTIYF.

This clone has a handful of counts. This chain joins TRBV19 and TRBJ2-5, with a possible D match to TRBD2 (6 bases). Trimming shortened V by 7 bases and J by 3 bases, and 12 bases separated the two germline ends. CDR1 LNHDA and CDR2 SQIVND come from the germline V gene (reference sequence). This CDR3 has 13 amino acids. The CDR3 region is CASTGGPKETQYF. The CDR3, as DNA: TGTGCCAGTACTGGAGGGCCCAAAGAGACCCAGTACTTC. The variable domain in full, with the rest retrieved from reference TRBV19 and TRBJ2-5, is DGGITQSPKYLFRKEGQNVTLSCEQNLNHDAMYWYRQDPGQGLRLIYYSQIVNDFQKGDIAEGYSVSREKKESFPLTVTSAQKNPTAFYLCASTGGPKETQYFGPGTRLLVL.

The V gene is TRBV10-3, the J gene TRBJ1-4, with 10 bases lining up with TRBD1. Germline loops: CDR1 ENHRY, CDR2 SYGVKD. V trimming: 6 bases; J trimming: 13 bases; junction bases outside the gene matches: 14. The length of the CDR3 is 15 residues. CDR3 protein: CAIRDPGQGGRGLFF. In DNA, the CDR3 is TGTGCCATCAGGGACCCCGGACAGGGGGGGAGGGGACTGTTTTTT.

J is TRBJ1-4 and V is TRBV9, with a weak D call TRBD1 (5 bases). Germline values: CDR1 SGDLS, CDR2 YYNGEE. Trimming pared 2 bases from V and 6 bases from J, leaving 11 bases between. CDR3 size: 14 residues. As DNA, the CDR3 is TGTGCCAGCAGCGTGGGGACTGCCTATGAAAAACTGTTTTTT. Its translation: CASSVGTAYEKLFF. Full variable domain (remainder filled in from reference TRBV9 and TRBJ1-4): DSGVTQTPKHLITATGQRVTLRCSPRSGDLSVYWYQQSLDQGLQFLIQYYNGEERAKGNILERFSAQQFPDLHSELNLSSLELGDSALYFCASSVGTAYEKLFFGSGTQLSVL.

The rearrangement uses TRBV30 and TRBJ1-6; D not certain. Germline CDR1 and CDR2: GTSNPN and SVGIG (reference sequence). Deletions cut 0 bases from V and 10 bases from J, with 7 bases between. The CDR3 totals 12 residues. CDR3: CAWSVEESPLHF. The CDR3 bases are TGTGCCTGGAGTGTAGAGGAGTCACCCCTCCACTTT.

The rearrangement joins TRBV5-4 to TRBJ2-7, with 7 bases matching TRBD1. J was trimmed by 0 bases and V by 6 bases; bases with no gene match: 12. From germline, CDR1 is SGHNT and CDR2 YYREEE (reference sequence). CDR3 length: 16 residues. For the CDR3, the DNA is TGTGCCAGCACCGTAAAGGGGGCCCCCTTCTCCTACGAGCAGTACTTC. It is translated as CASTVKGAPFSYEQYF.

The DNA for the CDR3 is TGTGCCAGCAGGAAACGACAGGACCGAGAAAAACTGTTTTTT. Its translation: CASRKRQDREKLFF. V and J are TRBV6-1 and TRBJ1-4; maybe TRBD1 (6 bases). Germline V lookup: CDR1 MNHNS, CDR2 SASEGT. The CDR3 extends over 14 amino acids. V shed 6 bases and J shed 8 bases, with 16 bases lying between them.

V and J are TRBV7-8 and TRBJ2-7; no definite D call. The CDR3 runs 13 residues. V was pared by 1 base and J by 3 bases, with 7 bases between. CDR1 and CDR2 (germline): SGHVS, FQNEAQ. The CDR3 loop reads CASSLGGDYEQYF. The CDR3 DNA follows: TGTGCCAGCAGCTTAGGAGGTGACTACGAGCAGTACTTC.

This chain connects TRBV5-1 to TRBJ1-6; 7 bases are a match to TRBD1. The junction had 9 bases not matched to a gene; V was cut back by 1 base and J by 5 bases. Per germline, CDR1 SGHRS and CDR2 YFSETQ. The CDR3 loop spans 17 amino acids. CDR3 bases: TGCGCCAGCAGCTTGACAGGGGCAAAGGGAAATAATTCACCCCTCCACTTT. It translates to CASSLTGAKGNNSPLHF.

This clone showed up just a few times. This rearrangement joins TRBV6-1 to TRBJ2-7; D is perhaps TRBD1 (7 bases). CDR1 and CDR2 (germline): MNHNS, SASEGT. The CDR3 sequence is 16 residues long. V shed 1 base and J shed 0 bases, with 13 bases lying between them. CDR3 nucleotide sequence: TGTGCCAGCAGTGAAGGGACAGGCGGGATCTCCTACGAGCAGTACTTC. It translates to CASSEGTGGISYEQYF.

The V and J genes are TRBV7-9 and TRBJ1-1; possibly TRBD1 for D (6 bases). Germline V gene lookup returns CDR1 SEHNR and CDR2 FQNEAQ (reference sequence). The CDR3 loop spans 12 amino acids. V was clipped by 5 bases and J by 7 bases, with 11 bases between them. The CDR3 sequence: CASSQQGIEAFF. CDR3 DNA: TGTGCCAGCAGCCAACAGGGTATTGAAGCTTTCTTT.

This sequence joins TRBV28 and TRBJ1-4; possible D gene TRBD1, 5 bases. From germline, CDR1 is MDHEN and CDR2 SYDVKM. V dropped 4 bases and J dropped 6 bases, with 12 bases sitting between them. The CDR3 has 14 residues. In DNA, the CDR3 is TGTGCCAGCAGTTCCTCGGGGGGGGATGAAAAACTGTTTTTT. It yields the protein CASSSSGGDEKLFF. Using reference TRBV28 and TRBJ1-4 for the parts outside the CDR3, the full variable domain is DVKVTQSSRYLVKRTGEKVFLECVQDMDHENMFWYRQDPGLGLRLIYFSYDVKMKEKGDIPEGYSVSREKKERFSLILESASTNQTSMYLCASSSSGGDEKLFFGSGTQLSVL.

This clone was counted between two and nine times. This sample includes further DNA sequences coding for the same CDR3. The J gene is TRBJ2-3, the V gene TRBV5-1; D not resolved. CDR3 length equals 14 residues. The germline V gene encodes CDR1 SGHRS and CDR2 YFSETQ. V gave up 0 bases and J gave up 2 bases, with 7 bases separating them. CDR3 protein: CASSLAGLTDTQYF. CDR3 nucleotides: TGCGCCAGCAGCTTGGCCGGTCTCACAGATACGCAGTATTTT.

CDR3 amino acids: CASSLNRGRTYEQYF. The CDR3 nucleotides read TGTGCCAGCAGCCTAAACAGGGGTCGTACCTACGAGCAGTACTTC. The chain uses TRBV6-5 and TRBJ2-7; 7 bases map to TRBD1. Trimming at V came to 6 bases and at J to 2 bases, leaving 10 bases not matched to a gene. The CDR3 has 15 residues. Germline V gene sequence: CDR1 MNHEY, CDR2 SVGAGI.

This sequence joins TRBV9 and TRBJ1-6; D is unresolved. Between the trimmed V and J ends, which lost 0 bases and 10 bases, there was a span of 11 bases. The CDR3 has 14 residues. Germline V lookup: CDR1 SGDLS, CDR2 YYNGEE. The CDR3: CASSVVQEGSPLHF. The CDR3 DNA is TGTGCCAGCAGCGTAGTTCAGGAAGGATCACCCCTCCACTTT.

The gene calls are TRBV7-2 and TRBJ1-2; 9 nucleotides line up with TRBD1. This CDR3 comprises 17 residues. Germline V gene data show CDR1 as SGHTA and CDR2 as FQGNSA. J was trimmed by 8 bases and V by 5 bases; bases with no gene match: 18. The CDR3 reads CASSPESGTGIGRGYTF. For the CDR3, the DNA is TGTGCCAGCAGCCCCGAATCCGGGACAGGGATCGGACGGGGCTACACCTTC.

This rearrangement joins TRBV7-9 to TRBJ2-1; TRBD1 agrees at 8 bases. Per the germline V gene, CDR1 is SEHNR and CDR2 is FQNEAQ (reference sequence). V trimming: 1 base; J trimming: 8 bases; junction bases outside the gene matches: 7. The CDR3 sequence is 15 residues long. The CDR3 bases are TGTGCCAGCAGCTTAGGACAGGGGACGATCTATGAGCAGTTCTTC. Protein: CASSLGQGTIYEQFF.

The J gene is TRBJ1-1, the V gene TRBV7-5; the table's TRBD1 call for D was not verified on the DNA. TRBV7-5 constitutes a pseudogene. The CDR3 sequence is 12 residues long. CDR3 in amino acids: CARSLIPQEAFF. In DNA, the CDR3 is TGTGCCAGAAGCTTAATCCCCCAAGAAGCTTTCTTT.

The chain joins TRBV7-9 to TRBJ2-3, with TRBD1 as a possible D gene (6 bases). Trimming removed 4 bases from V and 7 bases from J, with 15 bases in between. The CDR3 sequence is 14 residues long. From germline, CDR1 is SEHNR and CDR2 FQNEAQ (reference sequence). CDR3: CASSSTGQGYTQYF. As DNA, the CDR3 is TGTGCCAGCAGCTCCACAGGGCAGGGTTATACGCAGTATTTT.

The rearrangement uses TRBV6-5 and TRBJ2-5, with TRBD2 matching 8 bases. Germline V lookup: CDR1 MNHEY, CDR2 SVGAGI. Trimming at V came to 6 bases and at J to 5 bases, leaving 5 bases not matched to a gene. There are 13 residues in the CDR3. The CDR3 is CASRPGGVETQYF. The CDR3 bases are TGTGCCAGCAGGCCGGGGGGGGTGGAGACCCAGTACTTC.

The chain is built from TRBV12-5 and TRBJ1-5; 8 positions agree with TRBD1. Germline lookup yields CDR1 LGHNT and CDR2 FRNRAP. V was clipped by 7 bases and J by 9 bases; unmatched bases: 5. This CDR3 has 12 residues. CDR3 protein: CASARDRGPQHF. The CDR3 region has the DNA TGTGCTAGTGCCCGCGACAGGGGGCCCCAGCATTTT.

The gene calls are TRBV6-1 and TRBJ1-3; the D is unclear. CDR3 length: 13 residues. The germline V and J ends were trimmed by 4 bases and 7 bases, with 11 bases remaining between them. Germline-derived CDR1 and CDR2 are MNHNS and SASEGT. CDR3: CASSARLSNTIYF. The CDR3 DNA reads TGTGCCAGCAGTGCCCGTTTATCCAACACCATATATTTT.

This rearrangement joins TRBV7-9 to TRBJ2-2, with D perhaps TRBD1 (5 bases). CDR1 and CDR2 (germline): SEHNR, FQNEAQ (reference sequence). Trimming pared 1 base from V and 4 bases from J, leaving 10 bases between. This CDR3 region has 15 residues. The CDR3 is CASSLEGPPTGELFF. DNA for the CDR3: TGTGCCAGCAGCTTAGAGGGGCCTCCCACCGGGGAGCTGTTTTTT. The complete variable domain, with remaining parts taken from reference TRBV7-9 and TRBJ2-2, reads DTGVSQNPRHKITKRGQNVTFRCDPISEHNRLYWYRQTLGQGPEFLTYFQNEAQLEKSRLLSDRFSAERPKGSFSTLEIQRTEQGDSAMYLCASSLEGPPTGELFFGEGSRLTVL.

CDR3 residues: CASRSSTGGDYGYTF. Written as DNA, the CDR3 is TGTGCCAGCAGGTCCTCGACAGGGGGGGACTATGGCTACACCTTC. The rearrangement links TRBV25-1 to TRBJ1-2, with 9 positions matching TRBD1. V shed 6 bases, J shed 3 bases, and the junction held 8 bases outside the gene matches. This CDR3 spans 15 amino acids. Germline lookup yields CDR1 MGHDK and CDR2 SYGVNS.

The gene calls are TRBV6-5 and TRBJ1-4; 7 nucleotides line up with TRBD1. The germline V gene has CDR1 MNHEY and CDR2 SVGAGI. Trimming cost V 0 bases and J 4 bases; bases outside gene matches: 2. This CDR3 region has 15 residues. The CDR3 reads CASSYSNRGNEKLFF. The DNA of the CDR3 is TGTGCCAGCAGTTACTCTAACAGGGGTAATGAAAAACTGTTTTTT.

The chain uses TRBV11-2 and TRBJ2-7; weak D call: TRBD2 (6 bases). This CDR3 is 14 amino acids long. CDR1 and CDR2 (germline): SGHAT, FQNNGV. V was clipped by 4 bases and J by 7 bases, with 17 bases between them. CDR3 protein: CASSSGTDVREQYF. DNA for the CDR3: TGTGCCAGCAGCTCCGGGACTGACGTCCGGGAGCAGTACTTC.